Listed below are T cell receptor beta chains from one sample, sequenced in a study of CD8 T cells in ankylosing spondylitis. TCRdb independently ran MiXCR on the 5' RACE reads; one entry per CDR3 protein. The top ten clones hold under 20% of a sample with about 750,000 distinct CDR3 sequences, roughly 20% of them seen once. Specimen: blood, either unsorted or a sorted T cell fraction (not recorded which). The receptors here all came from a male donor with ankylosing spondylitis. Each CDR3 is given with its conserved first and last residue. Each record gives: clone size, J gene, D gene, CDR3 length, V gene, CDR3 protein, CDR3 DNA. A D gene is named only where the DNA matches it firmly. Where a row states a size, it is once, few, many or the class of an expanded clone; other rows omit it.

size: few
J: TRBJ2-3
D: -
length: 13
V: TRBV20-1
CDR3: CSATVDTTDTQYF
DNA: TGCAGTGCTACAGTAGATACCACAGATACGCAGTATTTT

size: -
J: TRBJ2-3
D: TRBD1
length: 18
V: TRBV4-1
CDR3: CASSRPIQGAVGTDTQYF
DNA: TGCGCCAGCAGCCGCCCGATTCAGGGGGCGGTGGGCACAGATACGCAGTATTTT

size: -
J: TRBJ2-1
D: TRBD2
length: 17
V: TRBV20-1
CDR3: CSATPQASGLNYNEQFF
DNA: TGCAGTGCTACCCCTCAGGCTAGCGGGCTTAACTACAATGAGCAGTTCTTC

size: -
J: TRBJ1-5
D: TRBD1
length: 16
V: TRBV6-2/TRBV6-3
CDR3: CASSSRDRAGNQPQHF
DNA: TGTGCCAGCAGTTCCCGGGACAGGGCTGGTAATCAGCCCCAGCATTTT

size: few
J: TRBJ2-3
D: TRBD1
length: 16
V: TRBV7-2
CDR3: CASSFRAPGGPDTQYF
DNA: TGTGCCAGCAGCTTCAGGGCCCCAGGGGGACCAGATACGCAGTATTTT

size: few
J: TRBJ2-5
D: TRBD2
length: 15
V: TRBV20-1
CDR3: CSATTGRAAQETQYF
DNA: TGCAGTGCCACAACCGGGAGGGCGGCCCAAGAGACCCAGTACTTC

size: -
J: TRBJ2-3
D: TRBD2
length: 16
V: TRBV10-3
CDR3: CAISELAGGSTDTQYF
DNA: TGTGCCATCAGTGAGTTAGCGGGAGGATCCACAGATACGCAGTATTTT

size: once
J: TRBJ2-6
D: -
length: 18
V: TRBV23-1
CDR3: CASSLLLGSSSGANVLTF
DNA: TGCGCCAGCAGTCTTTTGTTGGGATCCAGCTCTGGGGCCAACGTCCTGACTTTC

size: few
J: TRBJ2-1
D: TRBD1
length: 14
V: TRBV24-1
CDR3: CATSEQTGINEQFF
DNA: TGTGCCACCAGTGAACAGACAGGGATAAATGAGCAGTTCTTC

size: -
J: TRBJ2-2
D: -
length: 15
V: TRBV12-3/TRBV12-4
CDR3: CASSTSKWPTGELFF
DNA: TGTGCCAGCAGTACCTCTAAGTGGCCCACCGGGGAGCTGTTTTTT

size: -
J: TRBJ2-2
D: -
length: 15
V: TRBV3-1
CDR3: CASSQTSPGTGELFF
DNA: TGTGCCAGCAGCCAGACTTCTCCGGGGACCGGGGAGCTGTTTTTT

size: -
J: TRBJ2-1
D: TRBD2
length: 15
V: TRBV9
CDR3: CASSVISGGYNEQFF
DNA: TGTGCCAGCAGCGTAATAAGCGGGGGTTACAATGAGCAGTTCTTC

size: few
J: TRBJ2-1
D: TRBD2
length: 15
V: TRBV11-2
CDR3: CASSFTSGGANEQFF
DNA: TGTGCCAGCAGCTTTACTAGCGGGGGGGCCAATGAGCAGTTCTTC

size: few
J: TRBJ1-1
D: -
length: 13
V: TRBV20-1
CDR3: CSARQGAGTEAFF
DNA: TGCAGTGCTAGACAGGGCGCGGGCACTGAAGCTTTCTTT

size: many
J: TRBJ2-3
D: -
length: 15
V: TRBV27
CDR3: CASTPTWGYTDTQYF
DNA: TGTGCCAGCACCCCGACTTGGGGTTACACAGATACGCAGTATTTT

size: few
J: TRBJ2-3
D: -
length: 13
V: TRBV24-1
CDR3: CATATRSTDTQYF
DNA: TGTGCCACCGCGACCAGGAGCACAGATACGCAGTATTTT

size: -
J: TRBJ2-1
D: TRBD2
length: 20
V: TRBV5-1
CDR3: CASSTPRASGRAFGSDEQFF
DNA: TGCGCCAGCTCAACCCCGAGGGCTAGCGGGAGGGCCTTCGGGTCGGATGAGCAGTTCTTC

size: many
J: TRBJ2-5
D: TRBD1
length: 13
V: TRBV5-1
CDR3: CATKTGGGETQYF
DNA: TGCGCCACCAAGACAGGGGGCGGAGAGACCCAGTACTTC

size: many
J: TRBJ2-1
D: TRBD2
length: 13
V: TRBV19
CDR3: CASGTSGYNEQFF
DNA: TGTGCCAGCGGTACTAGCGGCTACAATGAGCAGTTCTTC

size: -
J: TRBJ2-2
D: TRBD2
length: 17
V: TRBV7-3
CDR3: CASSPTRLAGRAGELFF
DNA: TGTGCCAGCAGCCCAACAAGGCTAGCGGGACGGGCCGGGGAGCTGTTTTTT

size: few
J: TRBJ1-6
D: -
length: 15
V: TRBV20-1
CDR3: CSARVTGGNNSPLHF
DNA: TGCAGTGCTAGAGTTACGGGAGGGAATAATTCACCCCTCCACTTT

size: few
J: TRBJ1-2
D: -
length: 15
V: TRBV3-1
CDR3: CASSQGTQGLHGYTF
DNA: TGTGCCAGCAGCCAAGGCACACAGGGTTTGCATGGCTACACCTTC

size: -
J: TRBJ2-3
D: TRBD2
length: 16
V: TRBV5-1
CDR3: CASSSRPSGSTDTQYF
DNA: TGCGCCAGCAGCTCCCGACCTAGCGGAAGCACAGATACGCAGTATTTT

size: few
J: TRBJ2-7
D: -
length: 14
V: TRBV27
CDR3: CASSLDGPPYEQYF
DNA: TGTGCCAGCAGTCTCGACGGACCCCCCTACGAGCAGTACTTC

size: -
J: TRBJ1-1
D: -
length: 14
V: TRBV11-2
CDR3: CASSLVSPPLEAFF
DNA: TGTGCCAGCAGCTTAGTTTCGCCTCCCCTTGAAGCTTTCTTT

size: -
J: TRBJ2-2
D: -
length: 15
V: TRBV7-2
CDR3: CASRGGAMNTGELFF
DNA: TGTGCCAGCAGAGGAGGGGCCATGAACACCGGGGAGCTGTTTTTT

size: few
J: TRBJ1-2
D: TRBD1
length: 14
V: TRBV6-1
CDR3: CASRGTGQDYGYTF
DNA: TGTGCCAGCAGGGGGACAGGGCAAGACTATGGCTACACCTTC

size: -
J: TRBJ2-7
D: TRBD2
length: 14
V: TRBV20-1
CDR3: CSASSREGRYEQYF
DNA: TGCAGTGCTAGTTCGCGGGAGGGCCGCTACGAGCAGTACTTC

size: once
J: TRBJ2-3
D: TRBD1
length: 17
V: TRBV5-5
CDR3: CASSFKAGQGAADTQYF
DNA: TGTGCCAGCAGCTTCAAAGCGGGACAGGGGGCTGCAGATACGCAGTATTTT

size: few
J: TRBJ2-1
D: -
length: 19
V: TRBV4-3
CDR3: CASSQEIGLRHSSYNEQFF
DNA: TGCGCCAGCAGCCAAGAGATCGGGTTGAGGCATAGCTCCTACAATGAGCAGTTCTTC

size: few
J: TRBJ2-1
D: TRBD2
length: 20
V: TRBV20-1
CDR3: CSAKRTSGLAGGIDYNEQFF
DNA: TGCAGTGCTAAGAGGACCTCGGGACTAGCGGGAGGAATCGACTACAATGAGCAGTTCTTC

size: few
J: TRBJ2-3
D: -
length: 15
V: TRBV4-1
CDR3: CASSQIPLGLDTQYF
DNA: TGCGCCAGCAGCCAAATCCCCTTGGGTTTGGATACGCAGTATTTT

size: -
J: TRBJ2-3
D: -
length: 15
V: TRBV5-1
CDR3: CASSLDGQSTDTQYF
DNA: TGCGCCAGCAGCTTGGACGGACAGAGCACAGATACGCAGTATTTT

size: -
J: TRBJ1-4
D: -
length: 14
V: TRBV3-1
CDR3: CASSQAWLPEKLFF
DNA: TGTGCCAGCAGCCAAGCATGGCTTCCAGAAAAACTGTTTTTT

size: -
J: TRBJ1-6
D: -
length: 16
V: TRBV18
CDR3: CASSPQKETGGTPLHF
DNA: TGTGCCAGCTCACCACAGAAGGAAACGGGAGGAACACCCCTCCACTTT

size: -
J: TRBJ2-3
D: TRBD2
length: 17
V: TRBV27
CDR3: CASSPLIAGGGTDTQYF
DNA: TGTGCCAGCAGTCCCCTGATAGCGGGGGGGGGCACAGATACGCAGTATTTT

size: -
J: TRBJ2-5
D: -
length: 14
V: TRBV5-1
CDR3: CASSFDLSVETQYF
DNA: TGCGCCAGCAGCTTCGACTTGAGCGTGGAGACCCAGTACTTC

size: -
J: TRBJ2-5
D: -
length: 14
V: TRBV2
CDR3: CASSEWLGFETQYF
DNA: TGTGCCAGCAGTGAATGGCTGGGTTTTGAGACCCAGTACTTC

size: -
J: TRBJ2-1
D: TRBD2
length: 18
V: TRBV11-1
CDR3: CASSLIDWGSSGYNEQFF
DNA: TGTGCCAGCAGCTTAATAGATTGGGGCTCTAGCGGCTACAATGAGCAGTTCTTC

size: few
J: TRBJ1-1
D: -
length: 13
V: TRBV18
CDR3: CASSPVGYTEAFF
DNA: TGTGCCAGCTCACCAGTGGGTTACACTGAAGCTTTCTTT

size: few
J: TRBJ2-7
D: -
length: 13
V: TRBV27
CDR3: CASSSTAVSEQYF
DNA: TGTGCCAGCAGTTCTACAGCGGTCTCCGAGCAGTACTTC

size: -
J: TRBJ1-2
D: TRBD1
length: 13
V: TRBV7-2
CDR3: CASSPRDSLGYTF
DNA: TGTGCCAGCAGCCCCCGGGACAGCCTCGGCTACACCTTC

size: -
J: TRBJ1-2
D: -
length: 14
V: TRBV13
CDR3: CASSLTEFNYGYTF
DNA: TGTGCCAGCAGCTTAACTGAATTTAACTATGGCTACACCTTC

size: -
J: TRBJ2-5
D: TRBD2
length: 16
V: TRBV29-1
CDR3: CSVEDRGRGAQETQYF
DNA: TGCAGCGTTGAAGATCGGGGGCGGGGGGCCCAAGAGACCCAGTACTTC

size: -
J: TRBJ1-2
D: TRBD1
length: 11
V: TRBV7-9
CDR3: CAGDRGYGYTF
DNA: TGTGCCGGAGACAGGGGCTATGGCTACACCTTC

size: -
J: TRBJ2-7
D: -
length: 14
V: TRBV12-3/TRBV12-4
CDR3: CASSPLVPSYEQYF
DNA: TGTGCCAGCAGTCCGTTGGTCCCGTCCTACGAGCAGTACTTC

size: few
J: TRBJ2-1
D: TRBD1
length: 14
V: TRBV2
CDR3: CASRDGTAYNEQFF
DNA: TGTGCCAGCAGGGACGGGACAGCATACAATGAGCAGTTCTTC

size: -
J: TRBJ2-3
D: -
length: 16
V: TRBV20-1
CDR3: CSAPSRGHSNTDTQYF
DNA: TGCAGTGCTCCTTCCCGGGGACACAGTAACACAGATACGCAGTATTTT

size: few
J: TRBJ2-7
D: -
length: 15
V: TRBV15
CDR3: CATSGSAGTHYEQYF
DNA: TGTGCCACCAGCGGAAGCGCAGGTACTCACTACGAGCAGTACTTC

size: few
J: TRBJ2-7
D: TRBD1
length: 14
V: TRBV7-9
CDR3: CASSSGQGIHEQYF
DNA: TGTGCCAGCAGCTCAGGACAGGGTATACACGAGCAGTACTTC

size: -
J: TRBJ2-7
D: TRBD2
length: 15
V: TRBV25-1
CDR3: CASSESGGAINEQYF
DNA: TGTGCCAGCAGTGAATCGGGGGGGGCTATCAACGAGCAGTACTTC

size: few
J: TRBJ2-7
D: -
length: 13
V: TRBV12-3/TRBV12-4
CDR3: CASSFGVEVEQYF
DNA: TGTGCCAGCAGTTTTGGGGTCGAGGTCGAGCAGTACTTC

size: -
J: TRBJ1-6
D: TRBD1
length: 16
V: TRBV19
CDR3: CASRIPAAGGNSPLHF
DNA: TGTGCCAGCCGAATACCCGCGGCAGGGGGTAATTCACCCCTCCACTTT

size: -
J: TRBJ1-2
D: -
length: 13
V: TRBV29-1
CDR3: CSVEEGPYYGYTF
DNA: TGCAGCGTTGAAGAGGGGCCATACTATGGCTACACCTTC

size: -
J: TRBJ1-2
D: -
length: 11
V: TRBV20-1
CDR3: CSASPDYGYTF
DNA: TGCAGTGCTAGTCCCGATTATGGCTACACCTTC

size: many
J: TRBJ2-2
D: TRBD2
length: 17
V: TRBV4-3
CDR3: CASSRSLAGENTGELFF
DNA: TGCGCCAGCAGCAGAAGTCTAGCGGGCGAGAACACCGGGGAGCTGTTTTTT

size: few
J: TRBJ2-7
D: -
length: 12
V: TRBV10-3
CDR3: CAISVDSREQYF
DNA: TGTGCCATCAGTGTGGACAGCCGCGAGCAGTACTTC

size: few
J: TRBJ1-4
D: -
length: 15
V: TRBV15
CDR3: CATSRGETTGEKLFF
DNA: TGTGCCACCAGCAGAGGGGAAACGACCGGCGAAAAACTGTTTTTT

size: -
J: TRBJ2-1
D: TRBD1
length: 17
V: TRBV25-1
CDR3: CASSEARPGTGANEQFF
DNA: TGTGCCAGCAGTGAAGCCCGACCCGGGACAGGGGCCAATGAGCAGTTCTTC